This paragraph covers one T cell receptor (beta chain) sequence. The target antigen is unknown. 13 Jbeta primers and 60 Vbeta primers were used for the PCR. Repertoires were generated with immunoSEQ multiplex PCR, while TCRdb's copy carries only in-frame clones and drops some. Here the sample spans about 170,000 clones, less than 85% being singletons. The trim removed 1 base at V and 2 bases at J, leaving 9 bases unmatched. Germline CDR1 SGHAT, CDR2 FQNNGV. This CDR3 contains 17 residues. These data belong to a study of cytomegalovirus exposure and HLA in healthy donors. About the study: Around 180 million T cells yielded 100 million or so unique TCR beta sequences, as an earlier analysis found.

General study results and limits: Researchers counted 180 or so TCR beta chains as cytomegalovirus-associated. Across donors, sequencing depth was assumed by presence/absence analyses to be roughly uniform.

The sequence derives from a male donor in good health and CMV-seronegative. The material sequenced was PBMCs. V and J are TRBV11-2 and TRBJ2-7, with 9 positions matching TRBD2. The CDR3 nucleotides are TGTGCCAGCAGCTTAGGAAAAGGGACTAGCCGAGCCTACGAGCAGTACTTC. Encoded protein: CASSLGKGTSRAYEQYF.